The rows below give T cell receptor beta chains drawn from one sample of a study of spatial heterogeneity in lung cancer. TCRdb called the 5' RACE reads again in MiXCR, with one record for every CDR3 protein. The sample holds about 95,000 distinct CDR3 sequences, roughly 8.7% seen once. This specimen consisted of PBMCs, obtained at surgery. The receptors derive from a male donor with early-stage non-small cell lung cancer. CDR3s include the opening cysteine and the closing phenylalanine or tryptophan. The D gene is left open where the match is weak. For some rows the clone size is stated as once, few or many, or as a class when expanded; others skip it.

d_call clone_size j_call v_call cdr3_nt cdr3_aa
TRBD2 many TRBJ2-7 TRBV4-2 TGTGCCAGCAGCCAGCCTAGCGGGCCCTACGAGCAGTACTTC CASSQPSGPYEQYF
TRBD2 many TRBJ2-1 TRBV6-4 TGTGCCAGCAGTGACCAGGGGCTAGCGGGGGGCGAGCAGTTCTTC CASSDQGLAGGEQFF
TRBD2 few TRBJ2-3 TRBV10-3 TGTGCCTCGCGACTAGCGGGGGTGGAAGATACGCAGTATTTT CASRLAGVEDTQYF
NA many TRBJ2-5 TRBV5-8 TGTGCCAGCAGCTTCTGGACAGAGACCCAAGAGACCCAGTACTTC CASSFWTETQETQYF
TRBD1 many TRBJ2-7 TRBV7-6 TGTGCCAGCAGCACCGGGACAGGGGGCGAGCAGTACTTC CASSTGTGGEQYF
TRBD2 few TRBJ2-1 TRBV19 TGTGCCAGTCAGGGACTAGCGGTTCTAGGGGAAGGCAATGAGCAGTTCTTC CASQGLAVLGEGNEQFF
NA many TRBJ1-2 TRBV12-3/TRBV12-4 TGTGCCAGCACCCTGGAGGCAGGGACCTTTGGCTACACCTTC CASTLEAGTFGYTF
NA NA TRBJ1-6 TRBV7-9 TGTGCCAGCAGCTTAATGGGGGACTTCAATTCACCCCTCCACTTT CASSLMGDFNSPLHF
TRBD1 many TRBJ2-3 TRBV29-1 TGCAGCACTCGAGGACAGGGAGGAGGGGGCACAGATACGCAGTATTTT CSTRGQGGGGTDTQYF
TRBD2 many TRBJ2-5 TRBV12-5 TGTGCTAGTGGTTTGTACTTGCGGGGGCAAGAGACCCAGTACTTC CASGLYLRGQETQYF
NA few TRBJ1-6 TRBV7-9 TGTGCCAGCAGCGCACGGGGGGATTCACCCCTCCACTTT CASSARGDSPLHF
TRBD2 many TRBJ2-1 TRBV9 TGTGCCAGCAGCGCTTTGGGACTAGCGGGCATCAATGAGCAGTTCTTC CASSALGLAGINEQFF
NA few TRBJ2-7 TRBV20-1 TGCAGTGTAGGGACCGCCGCCTACGAGCAGTACTTC CSVGTAAYEQYF
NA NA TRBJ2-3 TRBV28 TGTGCCAGCAGCTTTAGCCAAGGAGGTCGAGGTACGCAGTATTTT CASSFSQGGRGTQYF
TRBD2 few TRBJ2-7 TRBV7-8 TGTGCCAGCAGCCCATACAGGGTACTAGCGGGGGTCAACTCCTACGAGCAGTACTTC CASSPYRVLAGVNSYEQYF
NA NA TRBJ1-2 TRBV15 TGTGCCACCAGCAGAGATGTGGGTTACTATGGCTACACCTTC CATSRDVGYYGYTF
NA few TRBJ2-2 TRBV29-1 TGCAGCGTTGCCTATCGCTGGGGCGGGGAGCTGTTTTTT CSVAYRWGGELFF
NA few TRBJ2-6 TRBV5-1 TGCGCCAGCAGCTTGAGTTATACAGGTACTGGGGCCAACGTCCTGACTTTC CASSLSYTGTGANVLTF
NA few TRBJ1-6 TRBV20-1 TGCAGTGCTAGAGGGTATCAGGGATTGAATTCACCCCTCCACTTT CSARGYQGLNSPLHF
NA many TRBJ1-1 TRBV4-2 TGTGCCAGCAGCCAAGGCCAGGGCCGAGGGGCCACTGAAGCTTTCTTT CASSQGQGRGATEAFF
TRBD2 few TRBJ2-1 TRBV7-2 TGTGCCAGCAGCCCCCGGGCGGGAGGAAGCAATGAGCAGTTCTTC CASSPRAGGSNEQFF
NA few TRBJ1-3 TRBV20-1 TGCAGTGCTAGAGATGTGAGGGCTTCGGGAAACACCATATATTTT CSARDVRASGNTIYF
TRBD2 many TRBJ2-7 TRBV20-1 TGCAGTGCTAGAGCGACTAGCGGCTCCTACGAGCAGTACTTC CSARATSGSYEQYF
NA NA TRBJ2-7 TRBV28 TGTGCCAGCAGTTCTGGGCAGCGAGCGGTCGGCGAGCAGTACTTC CASSSGQRAVGEQYF
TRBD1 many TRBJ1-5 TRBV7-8 TGTGCCAGCAGCTTAGGGACAGGGGCCAATCAGCCCCAGCATTTT CASSLGTGANQPQHF
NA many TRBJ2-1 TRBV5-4 TGTGCCAGCGCGGGGGCTGGGGGTGAGCAGTTCTTC CASAGAGGEQFF
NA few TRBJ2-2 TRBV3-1 TGTGCCAGCAGCCAGGACACGGTCGGGGAGCTGTTTTTT CASSQDTVGELFF
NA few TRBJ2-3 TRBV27 TGTGCCAGCAGGCGAATCAGGGGCGGAGATACGCAGTATTTT CASRRIRGGDTQYF
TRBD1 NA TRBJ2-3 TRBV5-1 TGCGCCAGCAGCTTGTCACAGGGGGGAGATACGCAGTATTTT CASSLSQGGDTQYF
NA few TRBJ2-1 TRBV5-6 TGTGCCAGCAGCCGGCTCAATGAGCAGTTCTTC CASSRLNEQFF
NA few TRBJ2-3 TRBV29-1 TGCAGCGTAGTTAAGGGCCCAGATACGCAGTATTTT CSVVKGPDTQYF
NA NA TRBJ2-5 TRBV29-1 TGCAGCGCAGGGGACCTTAAGAATTTACAAGAGACCCAGTACTTC CSAGDLKNLQETQYF
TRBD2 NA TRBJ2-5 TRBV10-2 TGCGCCAGCAGCGTGACTAGCGGGAGGAGGGAGACCCAGTACTTC CASSVTSGRRETQYF
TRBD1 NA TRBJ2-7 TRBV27 TGTGCCAGCAGGGGCTCAGGGGGTGTCGAGCAGTACTTC CASRGSGGVEQYF
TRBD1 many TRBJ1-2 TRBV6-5 TGTGCCAGCATCCTCCGGGACAGGGATGGCTACACCTTC CASILRDRDGYTF
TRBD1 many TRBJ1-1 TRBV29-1 TGCAGCGCCACGGGACAGCTGAACACTGAAGCTTTCTTT CSATGQLNTEAFF
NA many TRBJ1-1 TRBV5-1 TGCGCCAGCAGCTCTCAGACAGCTAACACTGAAGCTTTCTTT CASSSQTANTEAFF
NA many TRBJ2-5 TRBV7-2 TGTGCCAGCAGCTTAGAGTTCCAGCGAGAGACCCAGTACTTC CASSLEFQRETQYF
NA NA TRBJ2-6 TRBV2 TGTGCCAGCAGAGACTATACGGGGGCCAACGTCCTGACTTTC CASRDYTGANVLTF
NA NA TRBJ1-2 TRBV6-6 TGTGCCAGCAGTTACTCGATAGGGCCCCCCTACACCTTC CASSYSIGPPYTF
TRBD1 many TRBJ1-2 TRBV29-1 TGCAGCGTTGAACGGCAGGGGGTCTATGGCTACACCTTC CSVERQGVYGYTF
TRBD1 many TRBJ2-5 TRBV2 TGTGCCAGCCGGAGACAGGGTCAAGAGACCCAGTACTTC CASRRQGQETQYF
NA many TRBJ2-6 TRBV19 TGTGCCAGTAGTATCGGGACCAGTGGGGCCAACGTCCTGACTTTC CASSIGTSGANVLTF
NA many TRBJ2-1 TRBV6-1 TGTGCCAGCATGGAGGCTGCTTACAATGAGCAGTTCTTC CASMEAAYNEQFF
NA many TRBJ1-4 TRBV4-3 TGCGCCAGCAGCCAAGATTCGGGGATTTTTGAAAAACTGTTTTTT CASSQDSGIFEKLFF
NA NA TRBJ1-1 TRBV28 TGTGCCAGCACCCTAGGGGGGGCCACTGAAGCTTTCTTT CASTLGGATEAFF
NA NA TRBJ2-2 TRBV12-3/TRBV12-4 TGTGCCAGCAGTTTACGGGGCATGAACACCGGGGAGCTGTTTTTT CASSLRGMNTGELFF
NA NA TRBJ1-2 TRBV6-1 TGTGCCAGCAGTGCCGAAGGAGAGCATGGCTACACCTTC CASSAEGEHGYTF
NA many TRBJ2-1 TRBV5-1 TGCGCCAGCAGCTTGAGTCGTTACAATGAGCAGTTCTTC CASSLSRYNEQFF
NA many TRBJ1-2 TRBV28 TGTGCCAGCAGTGGGGAGGGGGACTCGTATGGCTACACCTTC CASSGEGDSYGYTF
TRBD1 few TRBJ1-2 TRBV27 TGTGCCAGCAGTAAGACAGGGAACTATGGCTACACCTTC CASSKTGNYGYTF
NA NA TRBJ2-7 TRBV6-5 TGTGCCAGCAGTTACTCCTCAGGGGTAGACTCCTACGAGCAGTACTTC CASSYSSGVDSYEQYF
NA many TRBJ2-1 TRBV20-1 TGCAGCCTGAAAGCGTCCTACAATGAGCAGTTCTTC CSLKASYNEQFF
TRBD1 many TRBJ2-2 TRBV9 TGTGCCAGCAGCGTAGAAACAGGGGCCACCGGGGAGCTGTTTTTT CASSVETGATGELFF
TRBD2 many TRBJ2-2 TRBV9 TGTGCCAGCAGCCCGGGGACTAGCGGGAGTATTCGCGGGGAGCTGTTTTTT CASSPGTSGSIRGELFF